The text below deals with one T cell receptor beta chain. The antigen remains undetermined. The source of the sample is a study of CD8+ T cells in alopecia areata. Study observations and caveats: Persistence in scalp and blood during tofacitinib was observed for many expanded lesional clones.

J lost 2 bases, V lost 4 bases, and 7 bases had no gene match. CDR3 length equals 15 residues. CDR1 and CDR2 (germline): SGHRS, YFSETQ. Reverse transcription of extracted RNA yielded cDNA, which provided the sequencing template. The protocol was immunoSEQ multiplex PCR, while the TCRdb copy is restricted to in-frame clones and leaves out a portion. The repertoire holds fewer than 250,000 clones, with approximately 56% as singletons. Treatment: oral pan-JAK inhibitor, 5-10 mg twice daily. The chain carries TRBV5-1 and TRBJ1-1; the match to TRBD1 covers 8 bases. This receptor was identified in a human donor with alopecia areata. Here the sequenced sample was CD4+ T cells sorted from blood, taken at week 4, from a patient treated with tofacitinib. CDR3 protein: CASSRGTGPNTEAFF. CDR3 nucleotides: TGCGCCAGCAGCAGAGGGACAGGACCCAACACTGAAGCTTTCTTT. Supplemented by reference TRBV5-1 and TRBJ1-1, the full variable domain reads KAGVTQTPRYLIKTRGQQVTLSCSPISGHRSVSWYQQTPGQGLQFLFEYFSETQRNKGNFPGRFSGRQFSNSRSEMNVSTLELGDSALYLCASSRGTGPNTEAFFGQGTRLTVV.